This is a list of T cell receptor beta chains from one sample in a study of T cell changes during pregnancy in multiple sclerosis. The data were produced by immunoSEQ multiplex PCR, yet TCRdb's version contains in-frame clones alone and is incomplete. Of tens of thousands of clones in the sample, about 95% were seen once. Source: peripheral blood, taken in the third trimester of pregnancy. The receptors stem from a female donor with multiple sclerosis, enrolled in a pregnancy study. CDR3s include the opening cysteine and the closing phenylalanine or tryptophan. Each record gives: D gene, clone size, CDR3 length, J gene, V gene, CDR3 protein, CDR3 DNA. A D gene is named only where the DNA matches it firmly. Size is stated for part of the rows, as once, few or many counts, or as a class when the clone is expanded.

d_gene: TRBD1; abundance: -; len: 17; j_gene: TRBJ2-5; v_gene: TRBV11-3; CDR3aa: CASSLALGQRRQETQYF; CDR3nt: TGTGCCAGCAGCTTAGCCTTGGGACAGCGTCGCCAAGAGACCCAGTACTTC
d_gene: TRBD2; abundance: -; len: 16; j_gene: TRBJ2-2; v_gene: TRBV14; CDR3aa: CASSLLTSGITRELFF; CDR3nt: TGTGCCAGCAGCCTCCTGACTAGCGGGATTACCCGGGAGCTGTTTTTT
d_gene: -; abundance: -; len: 16; j_gene: TRBJ1-5; v_gene: TRBV5-5; CDR3aa: CASSFSEGTGNQPQHF; CDR3nt: TGTGCCAGCAGCTTCTCGGAGGGAACGGGTAATCAGCCCCAGCATTTT
d_gene: TRBD2; abundance: -; len: 16; j_gene: TRBJ2-3; v_gene: TRBV4-1; CDR3aa: CASSPRTSGGTDTQYF; CDR3nt: TGCGCCAGCAGCCCCAGGACTAGCGGGGGCACAGATACGCAGTATTTT
d_gene: -; abundance: once; len: 12; j_gene: TRBJ2-3; v_gene: TRBV6-1; CDR3aa: CASSLTGDTQYF; CDR3nt: TGTGCCAGCAGCCTTACAGGAGATACGCAGTATTTT
d_gene: -; abundance: once; len: 15; j_gene: TRBJ1-2; v_gene: TRBV7-8; CDR3aa: CASSGDRPPNYGYTF; CDR3nt: TGTGCCAGCAGCGGAGACAGGCCACCTAACTATGGCTACACCTTC
d_gene: TRBD1; abundance: -; len: 14; j_gene: TRBJ2-7; v_gene: TRBV19; CDR3aa: CASKPTGSSYEQYF; CDR3nt: TGTGCCAGTAAACCGACAGGGAGCTCCTACGAGCAGTACTTC
d_gene: -; abundance: -; len: 15; j_gene: TRBJ1-6; v_gene: TRBV25-1; CDR3aa: CASSEQGSLFSPLHF; CDR3nt: TGTGCCAGCAGTGAACAGGGGAGTCTTTTTTCACCCCTCCACTTT
d_gene: -; abundance: -; len: 14; j_gene: TRBJ2-5; v_gene: TRBV7-8; CDR3aa: CASTSGRVQETQYF; CDR3nt: TGTGCCAGCACCTCGGGAAGGGTACAAGAGACCCAGTACTTC
d_gene: TRBD1; abundance: -; len: 15; j_gene: TRBJ1-5; v_gene: TRBV6-6; CDR3aa: CASSSRGNNNQPQHF; CDR3nt: TGTGCCAGCAGTTCCAGGGGGAACAACAATCAGCCCCAGCATTTT
d_gene: TRBD1; abundance: -; len: 16; j_gene: TRBJ1-2; v_gene: TRBV11-2; CDR3aa: CASSPRPGTGYYGYTF; CDR3nt: TGTGCCAGCAGCCCGCGTCCCGGGACAGGTTACTATGGCTACACCTTC
d_gene: -; abundance: once; len: 12; j_gene: TRBJ1-2; v_gene: TRBV30; CDR3aa: CAWSVLGIGYTF; CDR3nt: TGTGCCTGGAGTGTACTCGGTATTGGCTACACCTTC
d_gene: TRBD2; abundance: -; len: 15; j_gene: TRBJ2-2; v_gene: TRBV4-2; CDR3aa: CASSRAGANTGELFF; CDR3nt: TGTGCCAGCAGCCGGGCGGGGGCGAACACCGGGGAGCTGTTTTTT
d_gene: TRBD1; abundance: -; len: 14; j_gene: TRBJ2-2; v_gene: TRBV28; CDR3aa: CASSLTGEPGELFF; CDR3nt: TGTGCCAGCAGTCTGACAGGGGAACCCGGGGAGCTGTTTTTT
d_gene: TRBD1; abundance: -; len: 14; j_gene: TRBJ1-6; v_gene: TRBV19; CDR3aa: CASTSDRDGSPLHF; CDR3nt: TGTGCCAGTACCTCTGACAGGGATGGATCACCCCTCCACTTT
d_gene: TRBD2; abundance: -; len: 16; j_gene: TRBJ2-7; v_gene: TRBV29-1; CDR3aa: CSVSLGLAGPLYEQYF; CDR3nt: TGCAGCGTTTCGTTAGGACTAGCGGGACCCCTATACGAGCAGTACTTC
d_gene: -; abundance: -; len: 15; j_gene: TRBJ2-1; v_gene: TRBV11-2; CDR3aa: CASSGSAVTNNEQFF; CDR3nt: TGTGCCAGCAGCGGGTCGGCAGTTACTAACAATGAGCAGTTCTTC
d_gene: -; abundance: once; len: 12; j_gene: TRBJ2-7; v_gene: TRBV11-2; CDR3aa: CASSRLSYEQYF; CDR3nt: TGTGCCAGCAGCCGACTCTCATACGAGCAGTACTTC
d_gene: -; abundance: -; len: 16; j_gene: TRBJ1-5; v_gene: TRBV19; CDR3aa: CASSLSTGPRHQPQHF; CDR3nt: TGTGCCAGTAGCTTATCAACAGGGCCCCGCCATCAGCCCCAGCATTTT
d_gene: TRBD1; abundance: -; len: 18; j_gene: TRBJ1-6; v_gene: TRBV7-3; CDR3aa: CASSLSPPKTGGGSPLHF; CDR3nt: TGTGCCAGCAGCTTATCCCCCCCTAAGACAGGGGGGGGTTCACCCCTCCACTTT
d_gene: -; abundance: -; len: 15; j_gene: TRBJ2-7; v_gene: TRBV7-2; CDR3aa: CASSLGSAASYEQYF; CDR3nt: TGTGCCAGCAGCTTAGGGTCTGCGGCCTCCTACGAGCAGTACTTC
d_gene: -; abundance: -; len: 15; j_gene: TRBJ2-7; v_gene: TRBV10-3; CDR3aa: CAISELRRNSYEQYF; CDR3nt: TGTGCCATCAGTGAGTTACGGAGGAACTCCTACGAGCAGTACTTC
d_gene: TRBD2; abundance: -; len: 19; j_gene: TRBJ2-3; v_gene: TRBV5-1; CDR3aa: CASSLLPAGAGGGTDTQYF; CDR3nt: TGCGCCAGCAGCTTGTTGCCAGCGGGGGCCGGGGGGGGCACAGATACGCAGTATTTT
d_gene: TRBD2; abundance: -; len: 16; j_gene: TRBJ2-3; v_gene: TRBV7-2; CDR3aa: CASSLVGRGGVDTQYF; CDR3nt: TGTGCCAGCAGCTTAGTCGGGCGGGGGGGCGTCGATACGCAGTATTTT
d_gene: -; abundance: once; len: 13; j_gene: TRBJ1-2; v_gene: TRBV15; CDR3aa: CATSRVGNYGYTF; CDR3nt: TGTGCCACCAGCAGAGTTGGCAACTATGGCTACACCTTC
d_gene: TRBD1; abundance: -; len: 13; j_gene: TRBJ1-4; v_gene: TRBV18; CDR3aa: CASAGQTGEKLFF; CDR3nt: TGTGCCAGCGCGGGACAGACGGGCGAAAAACTGTTTTTT
d_gene: TRBD2; abundance: once; len: 13; j_gene: TRBJ2-7; v_gene: TRBV6-1; CDR3aa: CASRTSGRYEQYF; CDR3nt: TGTGCCAGCAGAACTAGCGGGAGATACGAGCAGTACTTC
d_gene: TRBD1; abundance: -; len: 15; j_gene: TRBJ1-6; v_gene: TRBV14; CDR3aa: CASSQISGQTSPLHF; CDR3nt: TGTGCCAGCAGCCAAATCTCGGGACAGACATCACCCCTCCACTTT
d_gene: TRBD2; abundance: -; len: 15; j_gene: TRBJ2-7; v_gene: TRBV10-3; CDR3aa: CAISAQGLASGEQYF; CDR3nt: TGTGCCATCAGTGCCCAAGGACTAGCGAGTGGTGAGCAGTACTTC
d_gene: -; abundance: -; len: 15; j_gene: TRBJ2-7; v_gene: TRBV6-5; CDR3aa: CASSLSPTRRHEQYF; CDR3nt: TGTGCCAGCAGTTTATCCCCGACTAGGCGCCACGAGCAGTACTTC
d_gene: TRBD1; abundance: -; len: 16; j_gene: TRBJ1-6; v_gene: TRBV2; CDR3aa: CASSGGDRGYNSPLHF; CDR3nt: TGTGCCAGCAGTGGGGGGGACAGGGGCTATAATTCACCCCTCCACTTT
d_gene: -; abundance: -; len: 16; j_gene: TRBJ2-3; v_gene: TRBV6-5; CDR3aa: CASSYTRTGLPDTQYF; CDR3nt: TGTGCCAGCAGTTACACTCGGACTGGATTACCAGATACGCAGTATTTT
d_gene: TRBD2; abundance: -; len: 14; j_gene: TRBJ2-3; v_gene: TRBV7-3; CDR3aa: CASSWGLAGDTQYF; CDR3nt: TGTGCCAGCAGCTGGGGACTAGCAGGAGATACGCAGTATTTT
d_gene: -; abundance: once; len: 14; j_gene: TRBJ2-7; v_gene: TRBV5-1; CDR3aa: CASSLTGNSYEQYF; CDR3nt: TGCGCCAGCAGCTTGACAGGGAACTCCTACGAGCAGTACTTC
d_gene: TRBD1; abundance: -; len: 16; j_gene: TRBJ2-5; v_gene: TRBV2; CDR3aa: CASRFPGTGSMKTQYF; CDR3nt: TGTGCCAGCAGGTTCCCCGGGACAGGGAGCATGAAGACCCAGTACTTC
d_gene: TRBD2; abundance: -; len: 13; j_gene: TRBJ2-1; v_gene: TRBV18; CDR3aa: CASSLSGGREQFF; CDR3nt: TGTGCCAGCTCACTATCGGGAGGTAGAGAGCAGTTCTTC
d_gene: -; abundance: -; len: 15; j_gene: TRBJ1-6; v_gene: TRBV9; CDR3aa: CASSLDGADNSPLHF; CDR3nt: TGTGCCAGCAGCCTGGATGGGGCAGATAATTCACCCCTCCACTTT